Listed here are 17 T cell receptor beta chains from one sample, sequenced in a study of T cell clonality in common variable immunodeficiency. Here immunoSEQ multiplex PCR was the method, and the copy in TCRdb shows in-frame clones only, minus some. Listed for the sample are roughly 42,000 clones, none seen a single time. Which antigens these TCRs recognize remains unknown. Study-wide results and caveats: Common variable immunodeficiency TCR beta sequences reportedly had fewer deletions and N-nucleotide insertions.

The material sequenced was peripheral blood mononuclear cells. These receptors came from a human donor with common variable immunodeficiency.

There are a few counts of this clone. The DNA ends 3 residues before the CDR3 does, and the rest of the CDR3 is filled in from the germline J gene. V usage is TRBV19 and J usage is TRBJ2-1, with 16 bases that match TRBD2. Germline CDR1 LNHDA, CDR2 SQIVND (reference sequence). The CDR3 totals 18 residues. V was pared by 3 bases and J by 7 bases, with 9 bases of the junction left unmatched. The CDR3 bases that were read are TGTGCCAGTAGTATTGGGGGGACTAGCGGGAGGGCCGTTAATGAG. This sequence encodes CASSIGGTSGRAVNE. The whole CDR3 sequence is CASSIGGTSGRAVNEQFF. Variable domain in full (rest from reference TRBV19 and TRBJ2-1): DGGITQSPKYLFRKEGQNVTLSCEQNLNHDAMYWYRQDPGQGLRLIYYSQIVNDFQKGDIAEGYSVSREKKESFPLTVTSAQKNPTAFYLCASSIGGTSGRAVNEQFFGPGTRLTVL.

This clone was observed many times. The read halts 3 residues ahead of the CDR3 end, with the missing end drawn from the germline J gene. The rearrangement uses TRBV19 and TRBJ1-5, with 8 bases that match TRBD1. CDR3 size: 14 residues. CDR1 and CDR2 (germline): LNHDA, SQIVND (reference sequence). V lost 6 bases, J lost 2 bases, and 3 bases stayed unmatched. CDR3 DNA (partial): TGTGCCAGTAGCCCGACAGGGGGCAATCAGCCC. This encodes CASSPTGGNQP. The CDR3 reads in full as CASSPTGGNQPQHF. Based on the CDR3 plus reference TRBV19 and TRBJ1-5, the full variable domain is DGGITQSPKYLFRKEGQNVTLSCEQNLNHDAMYWYRQDPGQGLRLIYYSQIVNDFQKGDIAEGYSVSREKKESFPLTVTSAQKNPTAFYLCASSPTGGNQPQHFGDGTRLSIL.

This clone occurred a few times. CDR3 loop: CASGTVAETQYF. CDR3 DNA, as far as it was read: TGTGCCAGCGGGACAGTGGCGGAGACC. This chain connects TRBV7-8 to TRBJ2-5; 7 bases map to TRBD1. Coverage ceases 3 residues before the CDR3 finishes, and the germline J gene fills in the end. V lost 8 bases to trimming and J lost 5 bases; unmatched junction nucleotides: 5. This CDR3 is built from 12 residues. Germline-derived CDR1 and CDR2 are SGHVS and FQNEAQ.

There are many counts of this clone. From the germline J gene comes the end of the CDR3, since the read stops 3 residues before it. The chain combines TRBV12-3 or TRBV12-4 with TRBJ2-7, with D maybe TRBD2 (5 bases). Trimming shortened V by 4 bases and J by 0 bases, and 22 bases separated the two germline ends. CDR3 length: 18 residues. The CDR3 bases that were read are TGTGCCAGCAGTTCGCTACCGGGGAACCATTCCATCTCCTACGAG. This sequence encodes CASSSLPGNHSISYE. The full CDR3 is CASSSLPGNHSISYEQYF.

This clone showed up many times. With the read ending 3 residues before the CDR3 end, the germline J gene is used to fill in that end. The chain is built from TRBV10-3 and TRBJ2-1, with 7 positions matching TRBD1. The germline CDR1 and CDR2 sequences are ENHRY and SYGVKD. V dropped 7 bases and J dropped 5; count of bases not matched to a gene: 5. This CDR3 is built from 13 residues. Here the CDR3 reads CAIKGTEDNEQFF. CDR3 bases read: TGTGCCATCAAGGGGACAGAAGACAATGAG.

This clone was found many times. Read data end 3 residues before the CDR3 end; the end is taken from the germline J gene. J is TRBJ2-2 and V is TRBV18; possibly TRBD1 for D (7 bases). V gave up 3 bases and J gave up 3 bases, with 14 bases separating them. Germline CDR1 reads KGHSH; CDR2 reads LQKENI. The CDR3 contains 16 residues. The part of the CDR3 DNA that was read is TGTGCCAGCTCACCCAGACAGGGAGGCGACACCGGGGAG. Amino acid sequence: CASSPRQGGDTGE. The entire CDR3 reads CASSPRQGGDTGELFF.

This clone was seen repeatedly, ten times or more. The CDR3 end lies 3 residues beyond the end of the read and is filled in from the germline J gene. This rearrangement joins TRBV29-1 to TRBJ2-1; TRBD1 might be the D (5 bases). This CDR3 spans 11 amino acids. Germline V CDR1 and CDR2: SQVTM, ANQGSEA. V was cut by 2 bases and J by 9 bases, with 8 bases left in between. The chain's CDR3 is CSVERQPEQFF. The DNA read from the CDR3 is TGCAGCGTTGAAAGACAGCCTGAG.

The sample holds a few counts of this clone. The CDR3 end is not reached by the read, which stops 3 residues before it; the germline J gene fills it in. The J gene is TRBJ2-5, the V gene TRBV14; 13 nucleotides line up with TRBD2. This CDR3 comprises 16 residues. CDR1 SGHDN and CDR2 FVKESK come from the germline V gene. With 0 bases clipped from V and 7 bases from J, the junction kept 5 bases outside the gene matches. CDR3 in amino acids: CASSQDTSGGAATQYF. The DNA read from the CDR3 is TGTGCCAGCAGCCAAGATACTAGCGGGGGGGCCGCGACC.

There are a few counts of this clone. Read sequence stops 3 residues before the CDR3 end, and the germline J gene provides the missing end. The chain combines TRBV7-2 with TRBJ1-2; the D gene is possibly TRBD1 (5 bases). Trimming pared 1 base from V and 7 bases from J, leaving 16 bases between. In germline, CDR1 is SGHTA, CDR2 FQGNSA. This CDR3 is 15 amino acids long. Partial CDR3 DNA: TGTGCCAGCAGCTTAGTTGGCAGGGTGTCGACTGGC. Its translation is CASSLVGRVSTG. In full, the CDR3 is CASSLVGRVSTGYTF.

The table lists this clone with many counts. Coverage ceases 3 residues before the CDR3 finishes, and the germline J gene fills in the end. The chain combines TRBV20-1 with TRBJ2-3, with D perhaps matching TRBD1 (5 bases). This CDR3 comprises 15 residues. V lost 3 bases, J lost 0 bases, and 13 bases lay in between. Germline V gene sequence: CDR1 DFQATT, CDR2 SNEGSKA (reference sequence). The covered CDR3 bases are TGCAGTGCTAGCTCAGGGAAAGATAGCACAGATACG. This translates into CSASSGKDSTDT. The complete CDR3 protein is CSASSGKDSTDTQYF.

Notes on this clone: The read ends 3 residues before the CDR3 terminus; that terminus is restored from the germline J gene. The rearrangement uses TRBV2 and TRBJ2-2; weak D call: TRBD2 (6 bases). The germline V gene has CDR1 SNHLY and CDR2 FYNNEI. The CDR3 is 14 residues long. V lost 6 bases to trimming and J lost 2 bases, with 10 bases between them. CDR3 DNA, as far as it was read: TGTGCCAGCAGGCCCGGACTAAACACCGGGGAG. Translating it yields CASRPGLNTGE. The complete CDR3 reads CASRPGLNTGELFF.

A few counts support this clone. The read terminates 3 residues ahead of where the CDR3 ends, so the germline J gene completes it. The V gene is TRBV2, the J gene TRBJ1-6; D unresolved. Trimming cost V 6 bases and J 5 bases, with 14 bases left between them. The CDR3 covers 15 residues. Germline V gene sequence: CDR1 SNHLY, CDR2 FYNNEI. The CDR3 sequence is CASRIQAVNNSPLHF. The covered CDR3 bases are TGTGCCAGCAGAATCCAGGCAGTCAATAATTCACCC. The full variable domain, its missing parts supplied by reference TRBV2 and TRBJ1-6, is EPEVTQTPSHQVTQMGQEVILRCVPISNHLYFYWYRQILGQKVEFLVSFYNNEISEKSEIFDDQFSVERPDGSNFTLKIRSTKLEDSAMYFCASRIQAVNNSPLHFGNGTRLTVT.

This clone came up many times. The read terminates 3 residues before the CDR3 end, so the remaining end is supplied by the germline J gene. The chain combines TRBV7-9 with TRBJ2-7; weak D call: TRBD2 (6 bases). The germline V and J ends were trimmed by 3 bases and 2 bases, with 11 bases remaining between them. The CDR3 consists of 14 residues. The germline gives CDR1 SEHNR, CDR2 FQNEAQ (reference sequence). CDR3 DNA, as far as it was read: TGTGCCAGCAGCTTGGCGGGGTTTCCCTACGAG. Translation: CASSLAGFPYE. The entire CDR3 is CASSLAGFPYEQYF.

This clone was counted a few times. The DNA ends 3 residues before the CDR3 does, and the rest of the CDR3 is filled in from the germline J gene. The chain links TRBV23-1 to TRBJ2-7, with D unresolved. TRBV23-1 is labeled an ORF, and its function is uncertain. CDR3 length: 13 residues. V was cut by 4 bases and J by 2 bases, with 9 bases left in between. This chain's CDR3 is CASSPHHTYEQYF. The part of the CDR3 DNA that was read is TGCGCCAGCAGTCCCCACCACACCTACGAG.

The sample holds a few counts of this clone. With the read ending 3 residues before the CDR3 end, the germline J gene is used to fill in that end. The gene calls are TRBV13 and TRBJ2-1, with a possible D match to TRBD1 (6 bases). The CDR3 is made up of 15 amino acids. In germline, CDR1 is PRHDT, CDR2 FYEKMQ (reference sequence). With 5 bases removed from V and 6 bases from J, the gap between germline ends came to 17 bases. The part of the CDR3 DNA that was read is TGTGCCAGCAGCGGAGCAGGGGCGGGTCGCAATGAG. Protein sequence: CASSGAGAGRNE. In full, the CDR3 reads CASSGAGAGRNEQFF.

This clone occurred a few times. The read terminates 3 residues ahead of where the CDR3 ends, so the germline J gene completes it. J is TRBJ2-5 and V is TRBV30, with TRBD1 identical over 7 bases. The germline gives CDR1 GTSNPN, CDR2 SVGIG (reference sequence). The CDR3 runs to 14 residues. The ends lost 3 bases at V and 4 bases at J; junction bases unmatched: 8. The sequenced part of the CDR3 DNA is TGTGCCTGGAGCGGAACAGGGGTGGCAGAGACC. This sequence encodes CAWSGTGVAET. The whole CDR3 protein is CAWSGTGVAETQYF. Based on the CDR3 plus reference TRBV30 and TRBJ2-5, the full variable domain is SQTIHQWPATLVQPVGSPLSLECTVEGTSNPNLYWYRQAAGRGLQLLFYSVGIGQISSEVPQNLSASRPQDRQFILSSKKLLLSDSGFYLCAWSGTGVAETQYFGPGTRLLVL.

This clone was counted at least ten times. The read falls 3 residues short of the CDR3 end, and the missing part is taken from the germline J gene. The genes are TRBV20-1 and TRBJ1-2; no clear D. The CDR3 covers 11 residues. With 2 bases removed from V and 2 bases from J, the gap between germline ends came to 3 bases. Germline CDR1 is DFQATT and CDR2 is SNEGSKA (reference sequence). The CDR3 bases that were read are TGCAGTGCTAGACAGAACTATGGC. Protein product: CSARQNYG. The whole CDR3 reads CSARQNYGYTF.